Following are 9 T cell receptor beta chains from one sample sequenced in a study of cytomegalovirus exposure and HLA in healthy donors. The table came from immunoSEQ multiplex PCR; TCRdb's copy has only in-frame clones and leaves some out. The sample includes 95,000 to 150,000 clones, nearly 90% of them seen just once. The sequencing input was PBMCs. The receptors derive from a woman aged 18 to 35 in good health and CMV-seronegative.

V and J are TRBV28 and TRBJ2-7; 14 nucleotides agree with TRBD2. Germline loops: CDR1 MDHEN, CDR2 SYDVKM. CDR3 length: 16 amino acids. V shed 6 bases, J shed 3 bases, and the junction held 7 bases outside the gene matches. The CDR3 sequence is CASSLPGTSGSYEQYF. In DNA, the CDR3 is TGTGCCAGCAGCTTGCCGGGGACTAGCGGGAGCTACGAGCAGTACTTC.

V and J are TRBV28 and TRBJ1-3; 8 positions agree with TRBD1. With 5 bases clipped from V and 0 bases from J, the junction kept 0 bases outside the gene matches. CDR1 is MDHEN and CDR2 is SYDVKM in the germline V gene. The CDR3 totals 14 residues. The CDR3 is CASSTGGSGNTIYF. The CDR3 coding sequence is TGTGCCAGCAGTACAGGGGGCTCTGGAAACACCATATATTTT.

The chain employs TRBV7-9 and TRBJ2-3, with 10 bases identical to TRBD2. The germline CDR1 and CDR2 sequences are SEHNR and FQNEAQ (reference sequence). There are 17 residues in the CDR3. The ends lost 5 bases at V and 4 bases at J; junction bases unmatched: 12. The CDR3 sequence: CASSLILAGIEADTQYF. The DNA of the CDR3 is TGTGCCAGCAGCCTAATACTAGCGGGGATCGAGGCAGATACGCAGTATTTT.

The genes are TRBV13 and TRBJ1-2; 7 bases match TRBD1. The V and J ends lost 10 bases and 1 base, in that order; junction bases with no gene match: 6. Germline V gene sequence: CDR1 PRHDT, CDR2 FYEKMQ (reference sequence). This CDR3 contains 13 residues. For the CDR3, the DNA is TGTGCCATCGGGACAGTACTTAACTATGGCTACACCTTC. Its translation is CAIGTVLNYGYTF.

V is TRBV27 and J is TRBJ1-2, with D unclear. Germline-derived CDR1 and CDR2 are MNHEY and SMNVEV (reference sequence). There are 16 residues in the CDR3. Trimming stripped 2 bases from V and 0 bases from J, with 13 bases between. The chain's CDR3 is CASSLSIQAANYGYTF. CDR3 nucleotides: TGTGCCAGCAGTTTAAGTATCCAGGCCGCTAACTATGGCTACACCTTC.

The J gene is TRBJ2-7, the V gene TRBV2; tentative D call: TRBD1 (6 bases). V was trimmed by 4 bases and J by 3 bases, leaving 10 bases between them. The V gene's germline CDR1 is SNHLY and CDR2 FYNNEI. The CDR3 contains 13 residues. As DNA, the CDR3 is TGTGCCAGCAGTGCTCAGGACAGCTACGAGCAGTACTTC. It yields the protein CASSAQDSYEQYF.

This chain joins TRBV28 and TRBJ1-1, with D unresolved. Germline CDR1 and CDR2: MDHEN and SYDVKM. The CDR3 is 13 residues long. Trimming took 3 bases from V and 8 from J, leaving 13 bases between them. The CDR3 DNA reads TGTGCCAGCAGTTTGGCCCGGCGCGGAGAAGCTTTCTTT. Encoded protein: CASSLARRGEAFF. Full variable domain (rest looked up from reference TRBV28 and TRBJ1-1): DVKVTQSSRYLVKRTGEKVFLECVQDMDHENMFWYRQDPGLGLRLIYFSYDVKMKEKGDIPEGYSVSREKKERFSLILESASTNQTSMYLCASSLARRGEAFFGQGTRLTVV.

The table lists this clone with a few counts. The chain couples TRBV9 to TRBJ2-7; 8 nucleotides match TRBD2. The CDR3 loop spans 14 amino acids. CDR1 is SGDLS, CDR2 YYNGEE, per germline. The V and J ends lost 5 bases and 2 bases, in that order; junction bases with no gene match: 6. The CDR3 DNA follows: TGTGCCAGCAGTCCCTCGGGACTAGCCTACGAGCAGTACTTC. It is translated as CASSPSGLAYEQYF.

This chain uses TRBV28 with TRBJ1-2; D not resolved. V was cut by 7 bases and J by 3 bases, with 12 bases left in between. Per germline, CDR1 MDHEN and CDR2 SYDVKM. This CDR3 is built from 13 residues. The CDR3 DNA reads TGTGCCAGCACGATCGCCCAGGACTATGGCTACACCTTC. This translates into CASTIAQDYGYTF.